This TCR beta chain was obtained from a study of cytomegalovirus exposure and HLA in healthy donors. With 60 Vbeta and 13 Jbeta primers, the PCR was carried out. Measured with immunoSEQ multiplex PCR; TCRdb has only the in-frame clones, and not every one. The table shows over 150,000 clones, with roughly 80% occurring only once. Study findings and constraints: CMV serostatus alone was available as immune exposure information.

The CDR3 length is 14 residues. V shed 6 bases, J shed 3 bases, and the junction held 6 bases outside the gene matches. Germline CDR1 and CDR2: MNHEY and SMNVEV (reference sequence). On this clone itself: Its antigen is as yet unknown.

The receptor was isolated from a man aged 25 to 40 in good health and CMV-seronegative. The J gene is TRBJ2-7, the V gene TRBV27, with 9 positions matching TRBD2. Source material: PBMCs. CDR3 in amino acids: CASSFTTSGYEQYF. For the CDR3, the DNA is TGTGCCAGCAGCTTCACGACTAGCGGCTACGAGCAGTACTTC.